The clone carrying this T cell receptor beta chain was observed a handful of times. The antigen remains undetermined. The source of the sample is a study of identical twins. The study, taken as a whole, reports: Beta out-of-frame twin sharing showed a weaker excess.

TCRdb passed the 5' RACE reads through MiXCR, listing each CDR3 protein once. This table has 750,000 to 950,000 distinct CDR3 sequences, roughly an eighth appearing once. CDR1 MDHEN and CDR2 SYDVKM come from the germline V gene. The trim removed 2 bases at V and 4 bases at J, leaving 7 bases unmatched. There are 16 residues in the CDR3. Another study also made use of these data, one on yellow fever vaccine responses in identical twins. That publication notes: Reports say the vaccine T cell response in twins looked partly convergent and partly personalized.

Source material: PBMCs. The TCR sequence derives from a woman aged 18-30 years in good health. The chain couples TRBV28 to TRBJ1-5, with 8 bases aligning to TRBD1. CDR3 amino acids: CASSLPAGGANQPQHF. The CDR3 coding sequence is TGTGCCAGCAGTTTACCGGCAGGGGGCGCGAATCAGCCCCAGCATTTT.